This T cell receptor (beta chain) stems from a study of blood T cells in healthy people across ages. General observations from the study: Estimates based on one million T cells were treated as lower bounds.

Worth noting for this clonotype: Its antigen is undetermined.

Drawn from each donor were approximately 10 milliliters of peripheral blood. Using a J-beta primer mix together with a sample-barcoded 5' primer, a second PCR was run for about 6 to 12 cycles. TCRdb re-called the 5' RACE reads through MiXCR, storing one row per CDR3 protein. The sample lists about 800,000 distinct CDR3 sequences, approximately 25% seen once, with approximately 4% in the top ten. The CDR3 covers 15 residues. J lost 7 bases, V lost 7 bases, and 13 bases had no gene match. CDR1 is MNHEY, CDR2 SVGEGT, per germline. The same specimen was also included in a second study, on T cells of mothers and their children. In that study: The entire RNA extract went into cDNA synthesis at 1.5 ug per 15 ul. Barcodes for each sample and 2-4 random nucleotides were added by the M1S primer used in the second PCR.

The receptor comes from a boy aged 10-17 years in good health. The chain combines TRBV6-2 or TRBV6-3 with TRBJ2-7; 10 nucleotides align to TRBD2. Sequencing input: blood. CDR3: CASISGLATPREQYF. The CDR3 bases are TGTGCCAGCATCTCGGGACTAGCGACCCCCCGGGAGCAGTACTTC.